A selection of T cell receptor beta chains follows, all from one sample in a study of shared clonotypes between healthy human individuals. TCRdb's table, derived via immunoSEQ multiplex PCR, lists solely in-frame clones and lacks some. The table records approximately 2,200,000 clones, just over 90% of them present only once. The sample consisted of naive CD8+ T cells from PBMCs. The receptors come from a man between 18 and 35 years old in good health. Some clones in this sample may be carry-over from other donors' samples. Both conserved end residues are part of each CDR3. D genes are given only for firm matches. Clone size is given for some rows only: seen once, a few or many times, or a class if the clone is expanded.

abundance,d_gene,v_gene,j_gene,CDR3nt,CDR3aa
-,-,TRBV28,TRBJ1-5,TGTGCCAGCAGTCCGGACGGTTCGAATCAGCCCCAGCATTTT,CASSPDGSNQPQHF
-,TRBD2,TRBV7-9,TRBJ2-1,TGTGCCAGCAGCTTAGCTAGCGGGACTTACAATGAGCAGTTCTTC,CASSLASGTYNEQFF
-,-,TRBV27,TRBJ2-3,TGTGCCAGCAGTTTATCGAGGGCAGGGCTACCTTTATCCACAGATACGCAGTATTTT,CASSLSRAGLPLSTDTQYF
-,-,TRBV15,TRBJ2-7,TGTGCCACCTCCCCTGGACAGATACTTTTTACCTACGAGCAGTACTTC,CATSPGQILFTYEQYF
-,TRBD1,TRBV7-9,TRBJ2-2,TGTGCCAGCAGGGAGCCGGGACAGGGAAACACCGGGGAGCTGTTTTTT,CASREPGQGNTGELFF
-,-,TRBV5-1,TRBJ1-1,TGCGCCAGCAGCTTGGACAAGGACAGCCTTAACACTGAAGCTTTCTTT,CASSLDKDSLNTEAFF
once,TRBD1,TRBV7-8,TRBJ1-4,TGTGCCAGCAGCTACAGGGGGTGGAGGTCTACTAATGAAAAACTGTTTTTT,CASSYRGWRSTNEKLFF
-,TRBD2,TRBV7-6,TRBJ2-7,TGTGCCAGCAGCCGACTAGCGGAGACCTACGAGCAGTACTTC,CASSRLAETYEQYF
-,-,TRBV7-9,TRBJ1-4,TGTGCCAGCAGCTTAGCGCTAGGGGCAGATAATGAAAAACTGTTTTTT,CASSLALGADNEKLFF
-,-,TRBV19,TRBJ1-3,TGTGCCAGTAGTATAGGTACCTCTGCAGGAAACACCATATATTTT,CASSIGTSAGNTIYF
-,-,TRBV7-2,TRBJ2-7,TGTGCCACCGGTGACAGGCCTCCCTACGAGCAGTACTTC,CATGDRPPYEQYF
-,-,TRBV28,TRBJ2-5,TGTGCCAGCAGTTCACTAGCACTCCAAGAGACCCAGTACTTC,CASSSLALQETQYF
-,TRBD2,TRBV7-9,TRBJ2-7,TGTGCCAGCAGCGCTCCTTCGCGGGAGGGATACGAGCAGTACTTC,CASSAPSREGYEQYF
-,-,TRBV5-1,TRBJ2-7,TGCGCCAGCAGCTTGTTCGCGGGGAGCAACTACGAGCAGTACTTC,CASSLFAGSNYEQYF
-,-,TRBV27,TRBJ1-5,TGTGCCAGCGGATTTGGAAATCAGCCCCAGCATTTT,CASGFGNQPQHF
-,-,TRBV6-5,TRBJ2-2,TGTGCCAGCAGTTACTGGCGGGATAACACCGGGGAGCTGTTTTTT,CASSYWRDNTGELFF
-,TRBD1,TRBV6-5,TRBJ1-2,TGTGCCAGCAGACCCGGACAGGATAGGGGCTACACCTTC,CASRPGQDRGYTF
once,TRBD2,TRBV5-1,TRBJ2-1,TGCGCCAGCAGCTTTGGTCCGGGACTAGCATCCAATGAGCAGTTCTTC,CASSFGPGLASNEQFF
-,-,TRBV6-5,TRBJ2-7,TGTGCCAGCAGAATATCTTCGGAAGGCTACGAGCAGTACTTC,CASRISSEGYEQYF
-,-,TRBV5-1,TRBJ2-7,TGCGCCAGCAGACGGGACTACGAGCAGTACTTC,CASRRDYEQYF
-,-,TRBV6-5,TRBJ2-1,TGTGCCAGCAGTTATACCAGCTCCTACAATGAGCAGTTCTTC,CASSYTSSYNEQFF
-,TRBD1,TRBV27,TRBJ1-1,TGTGCCAGCAGTGGGGGGACAGCCATGAACACTGAAGCTTTCTTT,CASSGGTAMNTEAFF
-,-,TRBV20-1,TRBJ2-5,TGCAGTGCTAGTGTATCGGAGGGCCAGTACTTC,CSASVSEGQYF
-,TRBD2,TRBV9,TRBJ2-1,TGTGCCAGCAGCGTAGCTCCTAGCGGGACCTACAATGAGCAGTTCTTC,CASSVAPSGTYNEQFF
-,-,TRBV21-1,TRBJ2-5,TGTGCCAGCAGCAAAGATAGATGGAACGAGGTTATTCCTGATAAGACCCAGTACTTC,CASSKDRWNEVIPDKTQYF
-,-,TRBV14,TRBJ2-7,TGTGCCAGCAGCCAAGCGGGTTGGTACGAGCAGTACTTC,CASSQAGWYEQYF
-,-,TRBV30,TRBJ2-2,TGTGCCTGGGCAAGAGCCGGGGAGCTGTTTTTT,CAWARAGELFF